This T cell receptor (beta chain) was sequenced in a study of cytomegalovirus exposure and HLA in healthy donors. Findings and caveats of the study: Immune exposure information comprised only CMV serostatus.

This PCR relied on a set of 60 Vbeta primers and 13 Jbeta primers. TCRdb's copy holds only in-frame clones and misses some; the assay was immunoSEQ multiplex PCR. The sample includes around 110,000 clones, around two thirds of them seen just once. Comments on this clone: What it binds is not known.

The clonotype comes from a woman aged 40 to 50 in good health and CMV-seropositive. Sequences were obtained from PBMCs.

As DNA, the CDR3 is TGTGCCAGCAGCTTAGGAGGGGGCGCTTGGGAAGAAAAACTGTTTTTT. It is translated as CASSLGGGAWEEKLFF. The chain links TRBV7-2 to TRBJ1-4; TRBD1 matches 7 bases. The CDR3 has 16 residues. The ends lost 1 base at V and 8 bases at J; junction bases unmatched: 10. Germline CDR1 and CDR2: SGHTA and FQGNSA.